Shown below are 30 T cell receptor beta chains from a single sample sequenced in a study of spatial heterogeneity in lung cancer. TCRdb processed the 5' RACE reads anew with MiXCR; each CDR3 protein has one entry. The top ten hold around 29% of the sample, which has about 7,900 distinct CDR3 sequences, approximately 5% seen once. As to time point: sample taken at primary tumor resection. Material for sequencing was whole RNA from tumor, nontumor lung or frozen PBMC, left unsorted. The sample consisted of PBMCs, taken at surgery. The receptors stem from a male donor with early-stage non-small cell lung cancer.

This clonotype was found many times. Since the library was made to target alpha chains, this beta chain is a stray read and its abundance is not meaningful. The rearrangement links TRBV12-3 or TRBV12-4 to TRBJ1-5; D is possibly TRBD1 (5 bases). Trimming cost V 3 bases and J 0 bases, with 6 bases left between them. This CDR3 spans 14 amino acids. DNA for the CDR3: TGTGCCAGCAGTTTGGGGCTTAGCAATCAGCCCCAGCATTTT. Translation: CASSLGLSNQPQHF.

This clonotype was seen ten or more times. This beta chain lies outside the target of a library built for alpha chains; its clone size means little. The chain uses TRBV5-1 and TRBJ2-5; 7 nucleotides line up with TRBD2. The CDR3 is made up of 16 amino acids. CDR1 is SGHRS and CDR2 is YFSETQ in the germline V gene. Trimming cost V 1 base and J 3 bases; bases outside gene matches: 9. The CDR3 region has the DNA TGCGCCAGCAGCTTGCGGGCGGGGGTAGTGGAAGAGACCCAGTACTTC. It yields the protein CASSLRAGVVEETQYF.

This clonotype occurred many times. This beta chain is a stray read from a library made for alpha chains; its abundance is not meaningful. The chain has TRBV2 and TRBJ1-2; no definite D call. With 1 base removed from V and 5 bases from J, the gap between germline ends came to 14 bases. The CDR3 totals 15 residues. The germline V gene encodes CDR1 SNHLY and CDR2 FYNNEI. The CDR3 DNA follows: TGTGCCAGCAGTGAAGGCCAGGTCCTATTTTATGGCTACACCTTC. This encodes CASSEGQVLFYGYTF.

Ten or more counts support this clonotype. This beta chain appears as a stray read in a library generated for alpha chains; its size is not informative. This chain connects TRBV7-6 to TRBJ1-2, with D unclear. V dropped 3 bases and J dropped 4 bases, with 9 bases sitting between them. This CDR3 spans 13 amino acids. From germline, CDR1 is SGHVS and CDR2 FNYEAQ. The CDR3 nucleotides are TGTGCCAGCAGCTTCGGGCCCACCTATGGCTACACCTTC. It encodes CASSFGPTYGYTF. The full variable domain, with the rest looked up from reference TRBV7-6 and TRBJ1-2, is GAGVSQSPRYKVTKRGQDVALRCDPISGHVSLYWYRQALGQGPEFLTYFNYEAQQDKSGLPNDRFSAERPEGSISTLTIQRTEQRDSAMYRCASSFGPTYGYTFGSGTRLTVV.

This clonotype was counted between two and nine times. This beta chain turned up in a library designed for alpha chains; as an off-target read, its abundance says little. CDR3 sequence (DNA): TGCGCCAGCAGTCCGGGACAGGGGGAGACCCAGTACTTC. It specifies CASSPGQGETQYF. The chain joins TRBV5-1 to TRBJ2-5; 10 nucleotides agree with TRBD1. The CDR3 runs to 13 residues. CDR1 and CDR2 from the germline V gene are SGHRS and YFSETQ. The V and J ends lost 5 bases and 5 bases, in that order; junction bases with no gene match: 3.

This clonotype was picked up many times. The library was built for alpha chains, so this beta chain is an off-target read and its size means little. The CDR3 here is CASSPPSDMQPQHF. CDR3 sequence (DNA): TGTGCCAGCAGCCCACCTTCGGACATGCAGCCCCAGCATTTT. This chain connects TRBV6-2 or TRBV6-3 to TRBJ1-5; possible D gene TRBD1, 5 bases. The germline CDR1 and CDR2 sequences are MNHEY and SVGEGT. The V gene lost 6 bases and the J gene lost 7 bases, with 16 bases spanning the gap. The CDR3 runs 14 residues.

A note on this clonotype: In a library made to pick up alpha chains, this beta chain is a stray read with a size that means little. This chain connects TRBV28 to TRBJ2-5, with D possibly being TRBD2 (6 bases). V shed 8 bases and J shed 2 bases, with 9 bases lying between them. Germline assignment: CDR1 MDHEN and CDR2 SYDVKM. This CDR3 is 12 amino acids long. The CDR3 region has the DNA TGTGCCAGCCGTAGCGGACAAGAGACCCAGTACTTC. Translated: CASRSGQETQYF.

Many counts were recorded for this clonotype. This beta chain came through as a stray read in a library set up for alpha chains, and its size says little. The rearrangement uses TRBV2 and TRBJ2-1; D unresolved. Germline loops: CDR1 SNHLY, CDR2 FYNNEI. Trimming stripped 4 bases from V and 3 bases from J, with 13 bases between. CDR3 length: 15 amino acids. The CDR3 protein is CASSVDHYLYNEQFF. CDR3 DNA sequence: TGTGCCAGCAGTGTAGACCACTATCTCTACAATGAGCAGTTCTTC. Full variable domain (remainder filled in from reference TRBV2 and TRBJ2-1): EPEVTQTPSHQVTQMGQEVILRCVPISNHLYFYWYRQILGQKVEFLVSFYNNEISEKSEIFDDQFSVERPDGSNFTLKIRSTKLEDSAMYFCASSVDHYLYNEQFFGPGTRLTVL.

This clonotype was seen ten or more times. This beta chain is an unintended read in a library built for alpha chains; its size means little. The chain uses TRBV27 and TRBJ2-1, with 8 bases identical to TRBD2. The germline CDR1 and CDR2 sequences are MNHEY and SMNVEV (reference sequence). V shed 5 bases and J 4 bases; nucleotides not matched to a gene: 7. CDR3 size: 15 residues. The CDR3 coding sequence is TGTGCCAGCAGTCGCGTGGTAGCGGGGTACAATGAGCAGTTCTTC. Encoded protein: CASSRVVAGYNEQFF.

This clonotype was detected ten times or more. The library was prepared for alpha chains; this beta chain is a stray read, so its frequency means little. The chain's CDR3 is CASSLGQFLTGELFF. The CDR3 bases are TGTGCCAGCAGTTTAGGGCAATTCCTCACCGGGGAGCTGTTTTTT. The rearrangement links TRBV6-5 to TRBJ2-2, with D unclear. Germline V gene data show CDR1 as MNHEY and CDR2 as SVGAGI. This CDR3 has 15 amino acids. V shed 4 bases and J shed 4 bases, with 13 bases lying between them.

This clonotype has only a few counts. As an off-target read in a library built for alpha chains, this beta chain has a frequency of little significance. This sequence joins TRBV6-5 and TRBJ1-1, with a weak D call TRBD1 (6 bases). The CDR3 contains 13 residues. Between the trimmed V and J ends, which lost 5 bases and 11 bases, there was a span of 18 bases. Per the germline V gene, CDR1 is MNHEY and CDR2 is SVGAGI. The CDR3 DNA is TGTGCCAGCAGTCCCCCGGGGGGCCCTGGGGCTTTCTTT. Protein: CASSPPGGPGAFF.

A word on this clonotype: Compared with germline, one end of the junction differs, possibly owing to a read error. The library was built for alpha chains, so this beta chain is an off-target read and its size means little. V is TRBV7-7 and J is TRBJ2-1, with 8 positions matching TRBD2. This CDR3 is 15 amino acids long. Germline values: CDR1 SSHAT, CDR2 FNYEAQ (reference sequence). The CDR3 coding sequence is TGTGCTAGCAGCTTAAATAGCGGGGCCTACAATGAGCAGTTCTTC. It encodes CASSLNSGAYNEQFF.

This clonotype has a handful of counts. Since the library was made to target alpha chains, this beta chain is a stray read and its abundance is not meaningful. In DNA, the CDR3 is TGTGCCAGCAGCTTAACAGGGGGCGGTGACATTCAGTACTTC. Amino acid sequence: CASSLTGGGDIQYF. The chain employs TRBV11-2 and TRBJ2-4, with 9 positions matching TRBD1. Germline CDR1 reads SGHAT; CDR2 reads FQNNGV. CDR3 length equals 14 residues. Germline trimming cut 2 bases from V and 8 bases from J; bases unmatched to any gene: 4.

This clonotype counts as medium-sized (0.01 to 0.1%). This beta chain is a stray sequence in a library constructed for alpha chains; its clone size is not meaningful. CDR3 DNA: TGTGCCAGCAGCCTCCTGTCGCTAGCAGGAAGTTCCGAGCAGTACTTC. Translating it yields CASSLLSLAGSSEQYF. This sequence joins TRBV5-5 and TRBJ2-7, with a tentative D call TRBD2 (5 bases). Looked up from germline, CDR1 is SGHKS and CDR2 is YYEKEE (reference sequence). Trimming took 4 bases from V and 6 from J, leaving 23 bases between them. CDR3 size: 16 residues. The full variable domain, rest sourced from reference TRBV5-5 and TRBJ2-7, is DAGVTQSPTHLIKTRGQQVTLRCSPISGHKSVSWYQQVLGQGPQFIFQYYEKEERGRGNFPDRFSARQFPNYSSELNVNALLLGDSALYLCASSLLSLAGSSEQYFGPGTRLTVT.

This clonotype is deemed medium-sized. This beta chain represents an off-target read in a library built for alpha chains; its size is of limited meaning. The chain recombines TRBV27 with TRBJ2-4; 7 bases match TRBD1. CDR1 is MNHEY, CDR2 SMNVEV, per germline (reference sequence). After removal of 2 bases from V and 0 bases from J, the junction contained 13 bases not matched to a gene. The length of the CDR3 is 19 residues. CDR3: CASSLRFRVRGTAKNIQYF. The CDR3 region has the DNA TGTGCCAGCAGTTTACGGTTTCGGGTCAGGGGGACAGCCAAAAACATTCAGTACTTC.

Details on this clonotype: This beta chain represents an off-target read in a library built for alpha chains; its size is of limited meaning. V gene TRBV20-1 combines with J gene TRBJ2-3; D is uncertain. CDR3 size: 10 residues. Germline assignment: CDR1 DFQATT and CDR2 SNEGSKA (reference sequence). Trimming pared 8 bases from V and 2 bases from J, leaving 5 bases between. The CDR3 here is CSPSTDTQYF. The CDR3 bases are TGCAGTCCGTCCACAGATACGCAGTATTTT.

This clonotype was observed at least ten times. This beta chain is an off-target read within a library intended for alpha chains, so its frequency means little. The CDR3 sequence is CASSYGAYNSPLHF. The CDR3 DNA sequence: TGTGCCAGCAGCTACGGGGCATATAATTCACCCCTCCACTTT. This chain joins TRBV6-1 and TRBJ1-6; the D gene is possibly TRBD1 (5 bases). CDR3 length: 14 amino acids. The germline gives CDR1 MNHNS, CDR2 SASEGT. The V end was cut by 6 bases, the J end by 4 bases, with 10 bases between.

This clonotype showed up many times. This beta chain represents an off-target read in a library built for alpha chains; its size is of limited meaning. V is TRBV19 and J is TRBJ1-5; D gene uncertain. Germline CDR1 is LNHDA and CDR2 is SQIVND (reference sequence). The CDR3 loop spans 16 amino acids. V shed 3 bases and J shed 10 bases, with 22 bases lying between them. The CDR3 DNA reads as TGTGCCAGTAGTATTAGTTGGGGAGGCGGGAATGGCCCCCAGCATTTT. This codes for CASSISWGGGNGPQHF.

This clonotype is categorized as medium-sized. Since it is a stray read in a library aimed at alpha chains, this beta chain has a size that is not meaningful. CDR3 coding DNA: TGCAGCGTCAAAGGGTCCCCCGGGACTGAAGCTTTCTTT. Translation gives CSVKGSPGTEAFF. The chain links TRBV29-1 to TRBJ1-1; D not certain. With 6 bases removed from V and 5 bases from J, the gap between germline ends came to 16 bases. Germline CDR1 SQVTM, CDR2 ANQGSEA. CDR3 length equals 13 residues.

This clonotype rates as medium-sized (0.01 to 0.1%). This beta chain turned up in a library designed for alpha chains; as an off-target read, its abundance says little. The chain combines TRBV20-1 with TRBJ1-2, with TRBD1 matching 7 bases. The germline gives CDR1 DFQATT, CDR2 SNEGSKA (reference sequence). The length of the CDR3 is 15 residues. Trimming at V came to 0 bases and at J to 5 bases, leaving 9 bases not matched to a gene. Here the CDR3 reads CSARDRTGAWYGYTF. DNA of the CDR3: TGCAGTGCTAGAGATAGAACAGGGGCTTGGTATGGCTACACCTTC.

This clonotype was seen repeatedly, ten times or more. This beta chain is a stray read from a library made for alpha chains; its abundance is not meaningful. The chain couples TRBV6-4 to TRBJ2-2, with 10 positions matching TRBD2. Germline trimming cut 2 bases from V and 6 bases from J; bases unmatched to any gene: 0. This CDR3 contains 14 residues. Germline loops: CDR1 MRHNA, CDR2 SNTAGT. The CDR3 nucleotides read TGTGCCAGCAGTGACAGCGGGGGGGCCGGGGAGCTGTTTTTT. This encodes CASSDSGGAGELFF.

About this clonotype itself: A read error may explain this, as a much larger clone is one base away. A library prepared for alpha chains yielded this beta chain as an off-target read; its size is of little meaning. The rearrangement joins TRBV5-6 to TRBJ2-5, with D unclear. The CDR3 consists of 14 residues. CDR1 and CDR2 from the germline V gene are SGHDT and YYEEEE. Trimming removed 2 bases at V and 4 bases at J, with 12 bases between. CDR3 loop: CASSLSRLGETQYF. CDR3 DNA: TGTGCCAGCAGCTTAAGCAGACTGGGAGAGACCCAGTACTTC.

This clonotype was counted ten times or more. Because the library targeted alpha chains, this beta chain is an off-target read whose size means little. V and J are TRBV18 and TRBJ1-5; D is unresolved. CDR3 length: 13 amino acids. V lost 3 bases, J lost 5 bases, and 8 bases lay in between. Germline assignment: CDR1 KGHSH and CDR2 LQKENI. CDR3 amino acids: CASSPNDDQPQHF. The CDR3 DNA follows: TGTGCCAGCTCACCGAACGATGATCAGCCCCAGCATTTT.

This clonotype was seen a handful of times. Since the library was made to target alpha chains, this beta chain is a stray read and its abundance is not meaningful. The chain links TRBV20-1 to TRBJ1-2, with 7 bases identical to TRBD1. CDR1 and CDR2 (germline): DFQATT, SNEGSKA (reference sequence). The CDR3 extends over 13 amino acids. V gave up 0 bases and J gave up 14 bases; unmatched junction bases: 12. The CDR3 loop reads CSAREPGTGVVTF. The CDR3, as DNA: TGCAGTGCTAGAGAACCCGGCACAGGGGTTGTAACCTTC.

This clonotype was seen ten or more times. This beta chain appears as a stray read in a library generated for alpha chains; its size is not informative. The chain employs TRBV6-2 or TRBV6-3 and TRBJ2-7; 13 bases agree with TRBD2. Per germline, CDR1 MNHEY and CDR2 SVGEGT. The junction had 2 bases not matched to a gene; V was cut back by 2 bases and J by 4 bases. CDR3 length: 15 residues. The CDR3: CASSYRTSGGYEQYF. CDR3 nucleotide sequence: TGTGCCAGCAGTTACAGGACTAGCGGGGGTTACGAGCAGTACTTC.

By share of the sample, this clonotype is medium-sized (0.01 to 0.1%). Within a library made for alpha chains, this beta chain is off target, and its count is uninformative. The chain's CDR3 is CASRPGLGGYTF. The CDR3 nucleotides are TGTGCCAGCAGACCGGGACTAGGGGGCTACACCTTC. The V gene is TRBV12-3 or TRBV12-4, the J gene TRBJ1-2, with D tentatively TRBD1 (5 bases). The CDR3 is 12 amino acids. V lost 6 bases and J 8 bases, leaving 13 bases between the germline ends.

Remarks on this clonotype: As an off-target read in a library built for alpha chains, this beta chain has a frequency of little significance. The CDR3 sequence: CASRGLAGLRDTQYF. The CDR3 nucleotides read TGTGCCAGCAGGGGTCTAGCGGGACTTAGAGATACGCAGTATTTT. This rearrangement joins TRBV28 to TRBJ2-3; 9 bases align to TRBD2. Trimming at V came to 6 bases and at J to 5 bases, leaving 9 bases not matched to a gene. The CDR3 sequence is 15 residues long. Germline V gene data show CDR1 as MDHEN and CDR2 as SYDVKM. Full variable domain (remainder filled in from reference TRBV28 and TRBJ2-3): DVKVTQSSRYLVKRTGEKVFLECVQDMDHENMFWYRQDPGLGLRLIYFSYDVKMKEKGDIPEGYSVSREKKERFSLILESASTNQTSMYLCASRGLAGLRDTQYFGPGTRLTVL.

This clonotype was found many times. Found in a library prepared for alpha chains, this beta chain is an off-target read, and its abundance has little meaning. CDR3 in amino acids: CASSPRRWGTDTQYF. The DNA of the CDR3 is TGCGCCAGCAGCCCGCGGAGGTGGGGCACAGATACGCAGTATTTT. This rearrangement joins TRBV5-1 to TRBJ2-3; tentatively, D is TRBD2 (5 bases). Germline values: CDR1 SGHRS, CDR2 YFSETQ. This CDR3 is 15 amino acids long. V lost 4 bases to trimming and J lost 1 base, with 13 bases between them.

This clonotype was seen at least ten times. Because this beta chain is a stray read in a library intended to capture alpha chains, its abundance should not be given much weight. The V call is TRBV7-9, the J call TRBJ1-3, with D perhaps matching TRBD1 (5 bases). Trimming stripped 5 bases from V and 4 bases from J, with 9 bases between. Germline V lookup: CDR1 SEHNR, CDR2 FQNEAQ (reference sequence). CDR3 length: 13 amino acids. In DNA, the CDR3 is TGTGCCAGCAGCATTAGACAGGGAAACACCATATATTTT. Its translation: CASSIRQGNTIYF.

A word on this clonotype: A much larger clone lies a single base off, so this may be a read error. This beta chain came through as a stray read in a library set up for alpha chains, and its size says little. The chain joins TRBV9 to TRBJ2-3; 11 nucleotides align to TRBD2. The CDR3 contains 15 residues. V was pared by 4 bases and J by 6 bases, with 7 bases of the junction left unmatched. Germline V gives CDR1 SGDLS, CDR2 YYNGEE. This CDR3 is CASSLTPSGGDTQYF. CDR3 DNA: TGTGCCAGCAGCCTTACCCCTAGCGGGGGGGATACGCAGTATTTT.